The 13 T cell receptor beta chains below come from one sample, sequenced in a study of CD8+ T cells in alopecia areata. Treatment here: oral pan-JAK inhibitor, 5-10 mg twice daily. Reverse transcription of extracted RNA yielded cDNA, which provided the sequencing template. Clones were read by immunoSEQ multiplex PCR, and TCRdb kept only the in-frame ones, dropping some. The sample has approximately 150,000 clones, 58% seen once. Sequenced material: CD4+ T cells sorted from blood, taken at approximately week 60, from a patient treated with tofacitinib. Receptor source: a human donor with alopecia areata.

This chain links TRBV2 with TRBJ2-5; unclear D gene. V was clipped by 4 bases and J by 4 bases, with 7 bases between them. The CDR3 is made up of 12 amino acids. Germline-derived CDR1 and CDR2 are SNHLY and FYNNEI. CDR3 DNA: TGTGCCAGCAGTGGGCTCGGAGAGACCCAGTACTTC. This translates into CASSGLGETQYF. Full variable domain (remainder filled in from reference TRBV2 and TRBJ2-5): EPEVTQTPSHQVTQMGQEVILRCVPISNHLYFYWYRQILGQKVEFLVSFYNNEISEKSEIFDDQFSVERPDGSNFTLKIRSTKLEDSAMYFCASSGLGETQYFGPGTRLLVL.

The V and J genes are TRBV19 and TRBJ2-1; D call uncertain. The length of the CDR3 is 16 residues. CDR1 is LNHDA, CDR2 SQIVND, per germline (reference sequence). The V gene lost 3 bases and the J gene lost 0 bases, with 12 bases spanning the gap. CDR3 protein: CASSIAASNSYNEQFF. The CDR3 coding sequence is TGTGCCAGTAGTATTGCGGCTAGTAACTCCTACAATGAGCAGTTCTTC. Full variable domain (remainder filled in from reference TRBV19 and TRBJ2-1): DGGITQSPKYLFRKEGQNVTLSCEQNLNHDAMYWYRQDPGQGLRLIYYSQIVNDFQKGDIAEGYSVSREKKESFPLTVTSAQKNPTAFYLCASSIAASNSYNEQFFGPGTRLTVL.

This clone was seen a handful of times. The rearrangement joins TRBV6-5 to TRBJ2-7; maybe TRBD2 (5 bases). V lost 8 bases and J lost 3, with 14 bases in between. From germline, CDR1 is MNHEY and CDR2 SVGAGI. The length of the CDR3 is 13 residues. The CDR3 nucleotides are TGTGCCAGCGCCACACTAGTTCGCTACGAGCAGTACTTC. Translated, it gives CASATLVRYEQYF.

The chain combines TRBV30 with TRBJ1-5, with 8 bases lining up with TRBD1. The CDR3 is made up of 14 amino acids. The V gene's germline CDR1 is GTSNPN and CDR2 SVGIG (reference sequence). Losses at the gene ends were 4 bases for V and 2 bases for J; bases not matched to a gene: 4. The CDR3 sequence: CAWNPGQGNQPQHF. CDR3 coding DNA: TGTGCCTGGAATCCGGGACAGGGCAATCAGCCCCAGCATTTT.

The chain uses TRBV6-6 and TRBJ2-2; D is unclear. CDR1 and CDR2 (germline): MNHNY, SVGAGI (reference sequence). The V end was cut by 6 bases, the J end by 6 bases, with 20 bases between. This CDR3 spans 16 amino acids. CDR3 sequence: CASRAIMAEKAGELFF. CDR3 DNA: TGTGCCAGCAGGGCGATAATGGCAGAAAAAGCCGGGGAGCTGTTTTTT.

This chain connects TRBV7-9 to TRBJ1-2, with D uncertain. V was cut by 2 bases and J by 3 bases, with 7 bases left in between. Germline assignment: CDR1 SEHNR and CDR2 FQNEAQ (reference sequence). The CDR3 contains 13 residues. CDR3 bases: TGTGCCAGCAGCTTATCAGAGTACTATGGCTACACCTTC. This encodes CASSLSEYYGYTF.

This clone was observed a few times. This chain connects TRBV15 to TRBJ1-2; TRBD1 might be the D (6 bases). Germline values: CDR1 LNHNV, CDR2 YYDKDF (reference sequence). Trimming left V 0 bases short and J 2 bases short, with 13 bases between. The length of the CDR3 is 16 residues. The CDR3 DNA reads TGTGCCACCAGCAGAGATTTGGGACAATTGAACTATGGCTACACCTTC. This gives the protein CATSRDLGQLNYGYTF.

The rearrangement joins TRBV7-9 to TRBJ2-3, with D unclear. This CDR3 is built from 13 residues. CDR1 and CDR2 (germline): SEHNR, FQNEAQ (reference sequence). Trimming took off 1 base at V and 2 bases at J, with 4 bases between the two ends. CDR3 amino acids: CASSLVSTDTQYF. The CDR3 nucleotides read TGTGCCAGCAGCTTAGTGTCCACAGATACGCAGTATTTT. Combining the CDR3 with reference TRBV7-9 and TRBJ2-3 gives the whole variable domain DTGVSQNPRHKITKRGQNVTFRCDPISEHNRLYWYRQTLGQGPEFLTYFQNEAQLEKSRLLSDRFSAERPKGSFSTLEIQRTEQGDSAMYLCASSLVSTDTQYFGPGTRLTVL.

The chain carries TRBV29-1 and TRBJ2-5, with D possibly TRBD1 on 6 matching bases. Germline lookup yields CDR1 SQVTM and CDR2 ANQGSEA. Trimming took off 4 bases at V and 7 bases at J, with 16 bases between the two ends. This CDR3 region has 13 residues. CDR3 DNA sequence: TGCAGCGTTGCTTCCAGGACAGTAGGGACCCAGTACTTC. Translating it yields CSVASRTVGTQYF.

This clone was recorded only once. This sequence joins TRBV2 and TRBJ1-5, with 7 bases aligning to TRBD1. V was pared by 6 bases and J by 6 bases, with 11 bases of the junction left unmatched. This CDR3 has 15 amino acids. CDR1 and CDR2 from the germline V gene are SNHLY and FYNNEI. The CDR3 spells CASRPDRAAFQPQHF. The CDR3 coding sequence is TGTGCCAGCAGGCCCGACAGGGCCGCTTTTCAGCCCCAGCATTTT.

This clone was observed a single time. The CDR3 is CATSPDYEQYF. Written as DNA, the CDR3 is TGTGCCACCTCGCCAGACTACGAGCAGTACTTC. V gene TRBV10-3 combines with J gene TRBJ2-7; no clear D gene. The ends were cut back, 10 bases at V and 3 bases at J, with 10 bases in the middle. The CDR3 length is 11 residues. CDR1 and CDR2 (germline): ENHRY, SYGVKD.

The chain has TRBV30 and TRBJ1-5; possibly TRBD1 for D (6 bases). The CDR3 extends over 14 amino acids. Trimming stripped 5 bases from V and 5 bases from J, with 16 bases between. Germline V gene lookup returns CDR1 GTSNPN and CDR2 SVGIG (reference sequence). The chain's CDR3 is CAWAGTGSYQPQHF. The CDR3 nucleotides are TGTGCCTGGGCCGGTACAGGGTCCTATCAGCCCCAGCATTTT.

The chain is built from TRBV29-1 and TRBJ2-5; D not resolved. The J call is uncertain, as TRBJ2-7 better fits the DNA end. CDR3 length equals 11 residues. Germline V lookup: CDR1 SQVTM, CDR2 ANQGSEA. As DNA, the CDR3 is TGCAGCGTTGTATCCGACTACGAGCAGTACTTC. Translation: CSVVSDYEQYF.